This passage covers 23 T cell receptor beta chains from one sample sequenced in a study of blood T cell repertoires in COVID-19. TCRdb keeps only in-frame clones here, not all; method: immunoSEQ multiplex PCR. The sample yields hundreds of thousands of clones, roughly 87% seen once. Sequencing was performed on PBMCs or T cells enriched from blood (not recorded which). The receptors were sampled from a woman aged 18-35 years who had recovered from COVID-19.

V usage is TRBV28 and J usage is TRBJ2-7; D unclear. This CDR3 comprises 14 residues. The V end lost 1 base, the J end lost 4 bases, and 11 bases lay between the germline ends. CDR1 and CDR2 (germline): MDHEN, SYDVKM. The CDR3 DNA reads TGTGCCAGCAGTTTATTTGCGCACAGATACGAGCAGTACTTC. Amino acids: CASSLFAHRYEQYF.

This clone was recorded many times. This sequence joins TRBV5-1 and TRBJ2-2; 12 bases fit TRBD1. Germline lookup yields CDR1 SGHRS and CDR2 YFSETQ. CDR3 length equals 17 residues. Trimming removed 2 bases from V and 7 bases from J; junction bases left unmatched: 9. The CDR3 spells CASSLRDRGLHVGELFF. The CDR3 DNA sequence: TGCGCCAGCAGCTTAAGGGACAGGGGGCTTCATGTCGGGGAGCTGTTTTTT. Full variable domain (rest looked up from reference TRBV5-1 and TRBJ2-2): KAGVTQTPRYLIKTRGQQVTLSCSPISGHRSVSWYQQTPGQGLQFLFEYFSETQRNKGNFPGRFSGRQFSNSRSEMNVSTLELGDSALYLCASSLRDRGLHVGELFFGEGSRLTVL.

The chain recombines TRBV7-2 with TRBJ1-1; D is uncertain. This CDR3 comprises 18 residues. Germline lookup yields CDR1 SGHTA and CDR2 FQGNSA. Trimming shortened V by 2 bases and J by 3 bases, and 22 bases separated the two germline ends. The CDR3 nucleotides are TGTGCCAGCAGCTTACGTTTCGCCCGCTATGCCGGTGACACTGAAGCTTTCTTT. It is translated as CASSLRFARYAGDTEAFF.

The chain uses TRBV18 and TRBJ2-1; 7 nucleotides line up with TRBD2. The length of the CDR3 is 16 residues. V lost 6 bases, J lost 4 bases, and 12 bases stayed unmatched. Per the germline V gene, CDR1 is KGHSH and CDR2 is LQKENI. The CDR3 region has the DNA TGTGCCAGCTCTAAACCCGCCGAGCGGGGATACAATGAGCAGTTCTTC. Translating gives CASSKPAERGYNEQFF.

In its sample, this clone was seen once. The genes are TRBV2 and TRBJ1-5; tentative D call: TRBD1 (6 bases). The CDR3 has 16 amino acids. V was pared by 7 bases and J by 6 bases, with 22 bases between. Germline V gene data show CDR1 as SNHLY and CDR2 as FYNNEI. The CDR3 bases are TGTGCCAGCACCCCGTCGGCGGGGGCTCGTACTCAGCCCCAGCATTTT. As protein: CASTPSAGARTQPQHF.

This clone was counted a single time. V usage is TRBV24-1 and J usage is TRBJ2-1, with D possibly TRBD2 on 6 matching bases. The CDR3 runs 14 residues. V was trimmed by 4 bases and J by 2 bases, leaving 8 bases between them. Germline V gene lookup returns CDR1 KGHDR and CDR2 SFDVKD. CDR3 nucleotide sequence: TGTGCCACCAGTGAGCGGGGCCCCTACAATGAGCAGTTCTTC. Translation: CATSERGPYNEQFF.

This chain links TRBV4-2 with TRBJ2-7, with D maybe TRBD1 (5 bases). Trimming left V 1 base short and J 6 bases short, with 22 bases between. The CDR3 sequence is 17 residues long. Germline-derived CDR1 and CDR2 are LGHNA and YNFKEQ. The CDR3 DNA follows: TGTGCCAGCAGCCAAGGAACGAACAGGCCCTTCTTTGGCGAGCAGTACTTC. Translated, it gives CASSQGTNRPFFGEQYF.

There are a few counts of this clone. CDR3 sequence (DNA): TGTGCCAGCAGCCATTATTACAGGGCTGAGAGTGAAGCTTTCTTT. It translates to CASSHYYRAESEAFF. This chain joins TRBV14 and TRBJ1-1; a weak D match, TRBD1 (6 bases). The CDR3 covers 15 residues. Trimming took off 3 bases at V and 7 bases at J, with 18 bases between the two ends. Germline-derived CDR1 and CDR2 are SGHDN and FVKESK.

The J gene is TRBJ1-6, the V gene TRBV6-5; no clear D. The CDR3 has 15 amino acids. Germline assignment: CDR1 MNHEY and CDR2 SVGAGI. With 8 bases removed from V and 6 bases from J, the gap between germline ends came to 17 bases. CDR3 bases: TGTGCCAGCCTGTATCGCCGGGTCCTTAATTCACCCCTCCACTTT. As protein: CASLYRRVLNSPLHF.

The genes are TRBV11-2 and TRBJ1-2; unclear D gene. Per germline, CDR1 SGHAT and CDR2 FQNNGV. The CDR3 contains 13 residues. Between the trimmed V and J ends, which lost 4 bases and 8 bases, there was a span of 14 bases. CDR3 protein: CASSSRLVSGYTF. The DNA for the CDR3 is TGTGCCAGCAGCTCTAGACTTGTCTCGGGCTACACCTTC.

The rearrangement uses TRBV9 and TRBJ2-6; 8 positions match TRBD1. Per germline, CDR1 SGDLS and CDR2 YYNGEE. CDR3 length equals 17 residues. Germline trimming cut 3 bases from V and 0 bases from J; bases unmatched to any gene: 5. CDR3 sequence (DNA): TGTGCCAGCAGCGGGGGGACAGGCATCTCTGGGGCCAACGTCCTGACTTTC. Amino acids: CASSGGTGISGANVLTF. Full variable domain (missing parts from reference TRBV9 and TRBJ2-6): DSGVTQTPKHLITATGQRVTLRCSPRSGDLSVYWYQQSLDQGLQFLIQYYNGEERAKGNILERFSAQQFPDLHSELNLSSLELGDSALYFCASSGGTGISGANVLTFGAGSRLTVL.

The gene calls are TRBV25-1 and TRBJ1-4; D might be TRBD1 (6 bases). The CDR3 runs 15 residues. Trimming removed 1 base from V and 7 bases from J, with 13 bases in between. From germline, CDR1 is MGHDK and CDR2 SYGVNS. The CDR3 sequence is CASSEFGGRGEKLFF. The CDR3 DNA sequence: TGTGCCAGCAGTGAATTTGGGGGCCGAGGTGAAAAACTGTTTTTT.

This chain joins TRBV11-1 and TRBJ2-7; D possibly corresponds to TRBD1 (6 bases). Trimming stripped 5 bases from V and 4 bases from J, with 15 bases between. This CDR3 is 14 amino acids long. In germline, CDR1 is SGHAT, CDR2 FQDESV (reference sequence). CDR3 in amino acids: CASSRNRDGYEQYF. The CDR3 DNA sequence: TGTGCCAGCAGCCGAAACAGGGACGGGTACGAGCAGTACTTC.

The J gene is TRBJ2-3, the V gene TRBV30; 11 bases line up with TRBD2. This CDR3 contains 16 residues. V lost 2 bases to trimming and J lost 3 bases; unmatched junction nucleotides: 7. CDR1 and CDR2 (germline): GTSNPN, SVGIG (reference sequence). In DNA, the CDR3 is TGTGCCTGGAGTTTGATAGCGGGGGGGACGACAGATACGCAGTATTTT. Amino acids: CAWSLIAGGTTDTQYF.

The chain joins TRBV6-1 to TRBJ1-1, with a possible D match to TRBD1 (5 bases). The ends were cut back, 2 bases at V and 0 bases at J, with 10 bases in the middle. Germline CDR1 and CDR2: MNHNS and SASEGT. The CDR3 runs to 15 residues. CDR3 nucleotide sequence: TGTGCCAGCAGTGAAAGACAGCCCATGAACACTGAAGCTTTCTTT. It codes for CASSERQPMNTEAFF.

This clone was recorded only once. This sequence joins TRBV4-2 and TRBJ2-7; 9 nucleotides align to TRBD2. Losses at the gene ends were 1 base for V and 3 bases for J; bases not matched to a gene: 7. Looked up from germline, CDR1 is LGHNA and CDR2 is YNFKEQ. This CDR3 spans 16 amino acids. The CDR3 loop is CASSQAASGAVYEQYF. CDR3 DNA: TGTGCCAGCAGCCAAGCCGCTAGCGGGGCGGTCTACGAGCAGTACTTC.

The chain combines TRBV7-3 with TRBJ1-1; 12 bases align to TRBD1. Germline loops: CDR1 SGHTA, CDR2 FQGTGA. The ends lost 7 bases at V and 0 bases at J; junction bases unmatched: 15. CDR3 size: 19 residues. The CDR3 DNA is TGTGCCAGCAACCAGGGACAGGGGGCGAAACCGCCTATGAACACTGAAGCTTTCTTT. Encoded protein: CASNQGQGAKPPMNTEAFF.

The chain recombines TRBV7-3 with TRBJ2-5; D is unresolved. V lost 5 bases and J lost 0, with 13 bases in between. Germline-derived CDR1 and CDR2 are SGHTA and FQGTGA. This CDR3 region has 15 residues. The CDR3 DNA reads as TGTGCCAGCAGCCATTTCGAGAAGTACCAAGAGACCCAGTACTTC. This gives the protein CASSHFEKYQETQYF. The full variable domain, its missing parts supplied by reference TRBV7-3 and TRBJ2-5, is GAGVSQTPSNKVTEKGKYVELRCDPISGHTALYWYRQSLGQGPEFLIYFQGTGAADDSGLPNDRFFAVRPEGSVSTLKIQRTERGDSAVYLCASSHFEKYQETQYFGPGTRLLVL.

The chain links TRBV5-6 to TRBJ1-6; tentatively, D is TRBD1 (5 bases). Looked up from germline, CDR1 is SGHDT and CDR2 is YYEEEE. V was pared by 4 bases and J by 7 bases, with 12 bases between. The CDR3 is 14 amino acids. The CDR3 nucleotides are TGTGCCAGCAGCGCGGACACTGGAAATTCACCCCTCCACTTT. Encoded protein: CASSADTGNSPLHF.

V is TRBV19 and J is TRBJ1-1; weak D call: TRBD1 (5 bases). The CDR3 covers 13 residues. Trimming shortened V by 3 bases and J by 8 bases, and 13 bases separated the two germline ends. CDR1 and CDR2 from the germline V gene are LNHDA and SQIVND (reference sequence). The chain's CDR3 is CASSIIDRKEAFF. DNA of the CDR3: TGTGCCAGTAGTATTATCGACAGAAAAGAAGCTTTCTTT.

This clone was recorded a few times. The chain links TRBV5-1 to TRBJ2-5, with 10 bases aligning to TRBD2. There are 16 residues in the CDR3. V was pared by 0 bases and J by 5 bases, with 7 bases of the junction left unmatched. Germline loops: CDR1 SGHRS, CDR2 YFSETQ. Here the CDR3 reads CASSLVSSGGMETQYF. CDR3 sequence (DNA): TGCGCCAGCAGCTTGGTTTCTAGCGGGGGAATGGAGACCCAGTACTTC.

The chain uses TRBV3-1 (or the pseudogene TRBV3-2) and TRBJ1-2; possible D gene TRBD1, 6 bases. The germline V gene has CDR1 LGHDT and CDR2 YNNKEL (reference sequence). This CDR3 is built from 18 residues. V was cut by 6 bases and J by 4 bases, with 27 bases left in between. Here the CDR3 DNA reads TGTGCCAGCAGACGCTACTCGGACAGTGAATATACTTCCTATGGCTACACCTTC. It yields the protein CASRRYSDSEYTSYGYTF.

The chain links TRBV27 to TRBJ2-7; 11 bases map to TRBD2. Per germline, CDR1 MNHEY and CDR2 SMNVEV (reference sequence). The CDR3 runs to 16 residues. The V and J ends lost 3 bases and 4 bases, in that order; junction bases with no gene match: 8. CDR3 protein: CASSFTLAGGLYEQYF. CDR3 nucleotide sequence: TGTGCCAGCAGTTTCACTCTAGCGGGGGGATTATACGAGCAGTACTTC.